This entry lists 15 T cell receptor beta chains sequenced from one sample in a study of T cell responses to AZD1222 COVID-19 vaccine. Produced via immunoSEQ multiplex PCR; TCRdb's table is partial and in-frame only. The repertoire consists of 110,000 or so clones, with roughly 91% occurring once and the leading ten covering around 4%. The source material was peripheral blood, sampled 28 days after the second AZD1222 dose. The receptors derive from an adult who received the AZD1222 COVID-19 vaccine.

This chain uses TRBV28 with TRBJ2-5; maybe TRBD2 (6 bases). CDR3 length: 13 amino acids. Trimming removed 2 bases from V and 5 bases from J, with 9 bases in between. Germline lookup yields CDR1 MDHEN and CDR2 SYDVKM. The CDR3 spells CASSLAGTETQYF. The CDR3 DNA reads as TGTGCCAGCAGTTTAGCGGGAACGGAGACCCAGTACTTC.

This clone came up a few times. The chain joins TRBV28 to TRBJ2-3; D may be TRBD2 (7 bases). Per germline, CDR1 MDHEN and CDR2 SYDVKM. Deletions cut 4 bases from V and 2 bases from J, with 25 bases between. The CDR3 runs to 19 residues. CDR3 DNA: TGTGCCAGCAGTTCACCAACAAGGGGGGGGGCAACTATCACAGATACGCAGTATTTT. It yields the protein CASSSPTRGGATITDTQYF.

This clone was seen a single time. V usage is TRBV19 and J usage is TRBJ2-1, with D tentatively TRBD2 (6 bases). V was clipped by 1 base and J by 16 bases, with 17 bases between them. The V gene's germline CDR1 is LNHDA and CDR2 SQIVND (reference sequence). The CDR3 sequence is 13 residues long. CDR3 sequence reads: CASSIARDSRVFF. The CDR3 coding sequence is TGTGCCAGTAGTATAGCCCGGGACTCACGAGTATTCTTC. Drawing the rest from reference TRBV19 and TRBJ2-1, the complete variable domain is DGGITQSPKYLFRKEGQNVTLSCEQNLNHDAMYWYRQDPGQGLRLIYYSQIVNDFQKGDIAEGYSVSREKKESFPLTVTSAQKNPTAFYLCASSIARDSRVFFGPGTRLTVL.

The V call is TRBV27, the J call TRBJ2-1; a weak D match, TRBD1 (5 bases). The CDR3 consists of 12 residues. V lost 6 bases and J lost 8, with 11 bases in between. Looked up from germline, CDR1 is MNHEY and CDR2 is SMNVEV (reference sequence). DNA for the CDR3: TGTGCCAGCAGCCTGGGGCCATATGAGCAGTTCTTC. This translates into CASSLGPYEQFF.

The chain combines TRBV5-8 with TRBJ2-5, with TRBD2 matching 10 bases. Germline lookup yields CDR1 SGHTS and CDR2 YDEGEE. Trimming removed 4 bases from V and 4 bases from J; junction bases left unmatched: 4. This CDR3 has 14 residues. The DNA for the CDR3 is TGTGCCAGCAGCATGCTAGCGGGGGTAGAGACCCAGTACTTC. This translates into CASSMLAGVETQYF.

This rearrangement joins TRBV14 to TRBJ2-1; TRBD2 aligns across 13 bases. Trimming took 0 bases from V and 9 from J; bases not matched to a gene: 5. Per germline, CDR1 SGHDN and CDR2 FVKESK. CDR3 length: 16 residues. The CDR3 DNA reads TGTGCCAGCAGCCAAGATGGACTAGCGGGAGTACGTGAGCAGTTCTTC. Translated: CASSQDGLAGVREQFF.

The V call is TRBV5-6, the J call TRBJ1-2; D is ambiguous. The CDR3 extends over 15 amino acids. V was trimmed by 5 bases and J by 4 bases, leaving 18 bases between them. Germline CDR1 reads SGHDT; CDR2 reads YYEEEE. CDR3 sequence: CASRPPSRGSYGYTF. In nucleotides, the CDR3 is TGTGCCAGCAGACCCCCTTCGCGGGGTTCCTATGGCTACACCTTC.

The table lists this clone with a count of one. The genes are TRBV5-1 and TRBJ2-7; a possible D gene is TRBD1 (5 bases). The length of the CDR3 is 15 residues. The germline CDR1 and CDR2 sequences are SGHRS and YFSETQ. Trimming removed 5 bases at V and 0 bases at J, with 15 bases between. CDR3 amino acids: CASSRDRFLSYEQYF. The CDR3 DNA is TGCGCCAGCAGTCGAGACAGATTTCTCTCCTACGAGCAGTACTTC.

This chain links TRBV9 with TRBJ2-5; 7 positions agree with TRBD1. V was clipped by 0 bases and J by 2 bases; unmatched bases: 7. Germline-derived CDR1 and CDR2 are SGDLS and YYNGEE. The CDR3 covers 16 residues. The CDR3 sequence is CASSVVPGGGQETQYF. The CDR3 nucleotides are TGTGCCAGCAGCGTAGTCCCAGGGGGTGGACAAGAGACCCAGTACTTC.

This rearrangement joins TRBV6-5 to TRBJ2-7; D tentatively reads TRBD1 or TRBD2 (5 bases each). The germline gives CDR1 MNHEY, CDR2 SVGAGI. V gave up 5 bases and J gave up 2 bases, with 10 bases separating them. This CDR3 has 13 amino acids. Written as DNA, the CDR3 is TGTGCCAGCAGTAAACGGGGCGCCTACGAGCAGTACTTC. It specifies CASSKRGAYEQYF.

This clone has just one count. The gene calls are TRBV4-3 and TRBJ2-7, with 14 bases fitting TRBD2. Germline trimming cut 0 bases from V and 7 bases from J; bases unmatched to any gene: 5. Germline V gene data show CDR1 as LGHNA and CDR2 as YSLEER. CDR3 length equals 16 residues. CDR3 protein: CASSQEGTSGRLEQYF. Here the CDR3 DNA reads TGCGCCAGCAGCCAAGAAGGGACTAGCGGGAGACTTGAGCAGTACTTC.

V gene TRBV28 combines with J gene TRBJ2-5; TRBD1 matches 11 bases. The V gene end was trimmed by 6 bases and the J gene end by 7 bases; junction bases not matched to a gene: 10. Germline values: CDR1 MDHEN, CDR2 SYDVKM. The CDR3 contains 15 residues. The CDR3 reads CASRTGTGGLVTQYF. The CDR3 DNA follows: TGTGCCAGCAGAACCGGGACAGGGGGTCTAGTGACCCAGTACTTC.

The gene calls are TRBV28 and TRBJ2-7, with D maybe TRBD2 (5 bases). The CDR3 runs to 14 residues. Trimming took 2 bases from V and 5 from J, leaving 13 bases between them. Germline V CDR1 and CDR2: MDHEN, SYDVKM. The CDR3 DNA reads TGTGCCAGCAGTTTAAGTCTAACGGGGAACGAGCAGTACTTC. It yields the protein CASSLSLTGNEQYF.

The chain couples TRBV7-3 to TRBJ1-2; TRBD1 is a possible D gene (5 bases). Germline values: CDR1 SGHTA, CDR2 FQGTGA. The germline V and J ends were trimmed by 5 bases and 2 bases, with 12 bases remaining between them. This CDR3 has 14 amino acids. CDR3 protein: CASSPSAGNYGYTF. In DNA form, the CDR3 reads TGTGCCAGCAGCCCATCGGCAGGGAACTATGGCTACACCTTC.

V is TRBV19 and J is TRBJ1-2, with D uncertain. V lost 7 bases and J lost 7, with 16 bases in between. The germline V gene has CDR1 LNHDA and CDR2 SQIVND (reference sequence). The length of the CDR3 is 13 residues. The CDR3 loop is CASTPGGFGGYTF. CDR3 coding DNA: TGTGCCAGTACCCCGGGAGGGTTCGGTGGCTACACCTTC.